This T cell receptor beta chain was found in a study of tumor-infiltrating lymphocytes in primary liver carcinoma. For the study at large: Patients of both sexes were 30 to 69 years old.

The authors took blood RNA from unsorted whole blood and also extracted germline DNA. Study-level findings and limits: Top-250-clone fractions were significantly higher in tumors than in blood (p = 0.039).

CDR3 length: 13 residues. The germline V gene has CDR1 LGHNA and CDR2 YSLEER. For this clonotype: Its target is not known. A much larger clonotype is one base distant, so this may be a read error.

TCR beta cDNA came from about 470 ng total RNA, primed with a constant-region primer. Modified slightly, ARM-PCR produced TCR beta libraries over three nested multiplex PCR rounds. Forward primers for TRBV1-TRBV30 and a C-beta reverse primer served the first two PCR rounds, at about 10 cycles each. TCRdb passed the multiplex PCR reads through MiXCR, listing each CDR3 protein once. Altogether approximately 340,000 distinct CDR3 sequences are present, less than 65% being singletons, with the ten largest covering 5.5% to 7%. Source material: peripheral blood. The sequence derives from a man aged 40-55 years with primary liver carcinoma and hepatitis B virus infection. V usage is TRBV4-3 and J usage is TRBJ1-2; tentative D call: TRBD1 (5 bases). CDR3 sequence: CACSQVQGTGYTF. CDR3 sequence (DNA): TGCGCCTGCAGCCAAGTCCAGGGTACTGGCTACACCTTC.